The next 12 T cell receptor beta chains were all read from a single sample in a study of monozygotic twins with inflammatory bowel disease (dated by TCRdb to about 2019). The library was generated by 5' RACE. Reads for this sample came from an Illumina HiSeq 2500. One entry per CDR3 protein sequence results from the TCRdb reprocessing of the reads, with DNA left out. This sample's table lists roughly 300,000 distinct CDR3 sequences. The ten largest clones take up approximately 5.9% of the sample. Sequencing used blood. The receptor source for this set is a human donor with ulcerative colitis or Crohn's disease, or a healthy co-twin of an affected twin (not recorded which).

The CDR3 region is CASSLRQRNTEAFF. This chain links TRBV5-4 with TRBJ1-1. Germline-derived CDR1 and CDR2 are SGHNT and YYREEE (reference sequence). This CDR3 contains 14 residues.

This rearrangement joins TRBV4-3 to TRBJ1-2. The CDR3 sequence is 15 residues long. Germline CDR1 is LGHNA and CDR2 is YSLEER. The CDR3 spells CASSQGWATPYGYTF.

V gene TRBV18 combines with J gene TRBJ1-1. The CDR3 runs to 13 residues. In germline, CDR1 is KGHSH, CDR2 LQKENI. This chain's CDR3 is CASSEIMNTEAFF. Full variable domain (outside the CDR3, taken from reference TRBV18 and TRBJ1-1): NAGVMQNPRHLVRRRGQEARLRCSPMKGHSHVYWYRQLPEEGLKFMVYLQKENIIDESGMPKERFSAEFPKEGPSILRIQQVVRGDSAAYFCASSEIMNTEAFFGQGTRLTVV.

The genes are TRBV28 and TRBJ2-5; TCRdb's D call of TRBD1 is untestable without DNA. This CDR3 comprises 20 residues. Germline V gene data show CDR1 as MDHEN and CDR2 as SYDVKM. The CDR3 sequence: CASSLTDRGQVAVGQETQYF.

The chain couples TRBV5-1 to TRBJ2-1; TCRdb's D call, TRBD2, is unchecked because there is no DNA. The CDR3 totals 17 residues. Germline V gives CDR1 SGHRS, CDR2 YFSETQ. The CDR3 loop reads CASSLEAAVTIYNEQFF.

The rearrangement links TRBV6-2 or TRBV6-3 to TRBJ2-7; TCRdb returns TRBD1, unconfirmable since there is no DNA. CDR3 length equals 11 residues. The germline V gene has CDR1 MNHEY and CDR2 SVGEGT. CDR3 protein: CASSNRDKQYF.

The CDR3 sequence: CASSSMTGNYGYTF. The chain uses TRBV5-1 and TRBJ1-2. Germline V lookup: CDR1 SGHRS, CDR2 YFSETQ. The CDR3 loop spans 14 amino acids.

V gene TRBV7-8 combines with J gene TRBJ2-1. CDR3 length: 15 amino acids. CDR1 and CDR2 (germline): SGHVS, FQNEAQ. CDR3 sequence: CASSNTERRHNEQFF.

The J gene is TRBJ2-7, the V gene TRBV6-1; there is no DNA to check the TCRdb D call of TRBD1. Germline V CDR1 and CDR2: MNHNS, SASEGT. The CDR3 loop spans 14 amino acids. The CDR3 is CASSTGGGFYEQYF.

The CDR3 spells CASSSTNTEAFF. The V call is TRBV6-5, the J call TRBJ1-1. Germline-derived CDR1 and CDR2 are MNHEY and SVGAGI. CDR3 length equals 12 residues.

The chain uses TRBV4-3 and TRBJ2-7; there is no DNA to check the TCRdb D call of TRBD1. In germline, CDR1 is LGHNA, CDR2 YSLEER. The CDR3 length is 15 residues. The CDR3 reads CASSQPGQGTYEQYF.

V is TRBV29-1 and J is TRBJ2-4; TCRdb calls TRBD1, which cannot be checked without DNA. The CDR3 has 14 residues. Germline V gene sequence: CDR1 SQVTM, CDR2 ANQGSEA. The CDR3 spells CSVEPTAAKNIQYF.